This T cell receptor beta chain was recovered during a study of cytotoxic CD8 clonotypes in ibrutinib-treated CLL. As for the study in general: Enrolment comprised approximately 10 relapsed/refractory and roughly 15 treatment-naive patients; 17 to 18 were IGHV unmutated. Responses: roughly 25 partial, 2 complete; after median about 70 months, about 15 stayed remitted, around twelve progressed.

Germline V gives CDR1 SGHNT, CDR2 YYREEE (reference sequence). V was clipped by 0 bases and J by 6 bases, with 10 bases between them. This CDR3 spans 13 amino acids. Using immunoSEQ multiplex PCR, the repertoire was profiled, and TCRdb retains in-frame clones only, with some absent. Altogether roughly 300,000 clones are present, 65% to 85% being singletons, with the ten largest covering about 5.8%. The TCR sequence derives from a human donor with chronic lymphocytic leukemia. This chain links TRBV5-4 with TRBJ2-7; no reliable D call. The sequencing here drew on PBMCs, taken at disease progression, from a patient treated with ibrutinib. Written as DNA, the CDR3 is TGTGCCAGCAGCTTGGATGTGGTGGCCGAGCAGTACTTC. Its translation is CASSLDVVAEQYF.